This TCR beta chain was profiled in a study of Ad26.COV2.S vaccination and SARS-CoV-2 variants. Sequencing used immunoSEQ multiplex PCR; TCRdb keeps in-frame clones, though not all of them. Among roughly 680,000 clones listed, roughly 90% were seen once. Germline V lookup: CDR1 SQVTM, CDR2 ANQGSEA. The V end was cut by 1 base, the J end by 3 bases, with 10 bases between. This CDR3 contains 13 residues. Treatment reported: about 20 received Ad26.COV2.S at low or high dose, single or two shots; five or six received placebo; per-sample allocation not given. Sampling was done on day 63 after the first vaccine or placebo injection.

The chain carries TRBV29-1 and TRBJ2-7; D uncertain. The TCR comes from a person aged 18-60 years who received the Ad26.COV2.S COVID-19 vaccine or a placebo. Sequenced here: peripheral blood, sampled in a trial of Ad26.COV2.S vaccine versus placebo. The DNA for the CDR3 is TGCAGCGTTGAAGGGCAGGCTGGCTACGAGCAGTACTTC. This codes for CSVEGQAGYEQYF.